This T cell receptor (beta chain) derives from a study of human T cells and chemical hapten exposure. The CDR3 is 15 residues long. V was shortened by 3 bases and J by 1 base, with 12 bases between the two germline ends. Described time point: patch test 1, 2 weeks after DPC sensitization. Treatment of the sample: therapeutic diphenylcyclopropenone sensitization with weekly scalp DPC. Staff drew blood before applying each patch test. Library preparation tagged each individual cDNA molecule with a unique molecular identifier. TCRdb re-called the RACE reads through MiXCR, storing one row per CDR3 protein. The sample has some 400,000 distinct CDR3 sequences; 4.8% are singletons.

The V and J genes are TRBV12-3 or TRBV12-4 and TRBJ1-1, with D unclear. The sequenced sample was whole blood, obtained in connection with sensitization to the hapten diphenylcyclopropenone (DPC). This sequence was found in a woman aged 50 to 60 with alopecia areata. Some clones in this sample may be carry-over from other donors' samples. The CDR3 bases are TGTGCCAGCAGTTTCCCCGGACGGCCGAACACTGAAGCTTTCTTT. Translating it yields CASSFPGRPNTEAFF.